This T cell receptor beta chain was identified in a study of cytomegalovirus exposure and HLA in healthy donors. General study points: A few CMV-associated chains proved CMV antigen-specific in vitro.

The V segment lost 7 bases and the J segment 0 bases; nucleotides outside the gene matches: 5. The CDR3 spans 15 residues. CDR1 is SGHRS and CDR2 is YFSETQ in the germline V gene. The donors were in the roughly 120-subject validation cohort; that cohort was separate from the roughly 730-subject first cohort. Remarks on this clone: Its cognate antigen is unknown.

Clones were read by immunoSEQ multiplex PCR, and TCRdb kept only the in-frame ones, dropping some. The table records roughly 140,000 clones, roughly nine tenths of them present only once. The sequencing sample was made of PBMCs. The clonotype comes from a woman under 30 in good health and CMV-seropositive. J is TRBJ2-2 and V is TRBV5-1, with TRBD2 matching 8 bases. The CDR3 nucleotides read TGCGCCAGCCGGGAGGGGGAGGCGAACACCGGGGAGCTGTTTTTT. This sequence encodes CASREGEANTGELFF.